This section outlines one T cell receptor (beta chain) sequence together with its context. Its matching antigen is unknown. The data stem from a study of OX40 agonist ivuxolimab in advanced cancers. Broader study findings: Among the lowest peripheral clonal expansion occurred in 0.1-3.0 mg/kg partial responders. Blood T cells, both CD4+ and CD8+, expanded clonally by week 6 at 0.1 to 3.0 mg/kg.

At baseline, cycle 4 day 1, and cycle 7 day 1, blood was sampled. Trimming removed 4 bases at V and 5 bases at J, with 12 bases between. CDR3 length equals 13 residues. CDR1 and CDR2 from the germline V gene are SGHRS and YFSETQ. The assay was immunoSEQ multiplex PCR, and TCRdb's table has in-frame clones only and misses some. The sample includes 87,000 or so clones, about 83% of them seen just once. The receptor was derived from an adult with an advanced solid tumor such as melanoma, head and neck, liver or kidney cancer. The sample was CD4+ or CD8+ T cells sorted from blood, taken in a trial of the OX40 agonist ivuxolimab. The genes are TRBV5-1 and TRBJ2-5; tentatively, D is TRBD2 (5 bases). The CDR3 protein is CASSPGIRETQYF. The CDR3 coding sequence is TGCGCCAGCAGCCCCGGGATTCGGGAGACCCAGTACTTC.